This entry lists 5 T cell receptor beta chains sequenced from one sample in a study of tumor and adjacent non-tumor tissue in lung cancer. This sample's RNA came from whole unsorted tissue. The library came from three nested PCR rounds adapted from ARM-PCR protocols. Each CDR3 protein is one row after TCRdb ran MiXCR on the multiplex PCR reads. Of roughly 200,000 distinct CDR3 sequences in the sample, 60% to 85% were seen once. The sample taken for sequencing was lung tumor tissue. The receptors shown here come from a man in his 60s with non-small cell lung cancer.

The CDR3 coding sequence is TGCAGTGCTCCAGAGGCTAGCGGAGGCACAGATACGCAGTATTTT. This gives the protein CSAPEASGGTDTQYF. This chain links TRBV20-1 with TRBJ2-3; 7 positions agree with TRBD2. V gave up 5 bases and J gave up 1 base; unmatched junction bases: 9. CDR3 length: 15 amino acids. The germline CDR1 and CDR2 sequences are DFQATT and SNEGSKA (reference sequence).

Comment on this clonotype: One junction end does not reproduce the germline sequence, and a read error may be involved. The genes are TRBV4-3 and TRBJ1-5; D not certain. Germline V gene sequence: CDR1 LGHNA, CDR2 YSLEER. This CDR3 spans 15 amino acids. The CDR3 DNA sequence: TGCGCCAGCAACCAAAGAATCGGGAGCAATCAGCTCCAGCATTTT. Translation: CASNQRIGSNQLQHF.

This rearrangement joins TRBV20-1 to TRBJ1-4; D not certain. This CDR3 region has 14 residues. Germline CDR1 is DFQATT and CDR2 is SNEGSKA (reference sequence). V lost 1 base and J 8 bases, leaving 14 bases between the germline ends. The CDR3 DNA sequence: TGCAGTGCTAGAGGGCTTCTATCGCCCGAAAAACTGTTTTTT. It encodes CSARGLLSPEKLFF.

In its sample, this clonotype was seen once. One junction end disagrees with the germline gene, perhaps due to a read error. The chain combines TRBV11-2 with TRBJ2-1; TRBD2 matches at 9 bases. Germline lookup yields CDR1 SGHAT and CDR2 FQNNGV. The CDR3 loop spans 15 amino acids. The CDR3 DNA sequence: TGTGCCAACAGCTTAAACATACTAGCGGGCTCAAACGAGTCCTTC. It yields the protein CANSLNILAGSNESF.

This clonotype has more than one count but fewer than ten. The genes are TRBV20-1 and TRBJ2-3; 10 bases line up with TRBD1. Germline V gene sequence: CDR1 DFQATT, CDR2 SNEGSKA (reference sequence). The CDR3 sequence is 15 residues long. The V gene end was trimmed by 6 bases and the J gene end by 6 bases; junction bases not matched to a gene: 12. As DNA, the CDR3 is TGCAGTGCGGATCGAGGGACAGGGGCGCAGGATACGCAGTATTTT. Translating gives CSADRGTGAQDTQYF.